The 3 T cell receptor beta chains below all came from one sample that was sequenced in a study of blood T cell repertoires in COVID-19. Clones were read by immunoSEQ multiplex PCR, and TCRdb kept only the in-frame ones, dropping some. The sample has about 160,000 clones, around 81% seen once. Sequencing was done on a sample of peripheral blood. The receptor set was obtained from a man in his fifties or sixties with active or convalescent COVID-19.

This rearrangement joins TRBV5-3 to TRBJ2-1, with D possibly TRBD2 on 6 matching bases. TRBV5-3 is an ORF, and what it does is uncertain. The V and J ends lost 3 bases and 5 bases respectively, with 9 bases between them. The CDR3 extends over 13 amino acids. CDR3 region: CARSWDCDNEQFF. The CDR3 DNA reads as TGTGCCAGAAGCTGGGACTGTGACAATGAGCAGTTCTTC.

The J gene is TRBJ2-2, the V gene TRBV6-2 or TRBV6-3; 14 bases match TRBD2. J gave up 5 bases and V 5 bases, and 4 bases lay outside the gene matches. The length of the CDR3 is 16 residues. CDR1 MNHEY and CDR2 SVGEGT come from the germline V gene. CDR3 region: CASSRGLAGVTGELFF. The CDR3 coding sequence is TGTGCCAGCAGTAGGGGACTAGCGGGAGTTACCGGGGAGCTGTTTTTT.

The rearrangement joins TRBV19 to TRBJ2-2; 8 bases fit TRBD1. Per germline, CDR1 LNHDA and CDR2 SQIVND (reference sequence). The CDR3 has 16 residues. The V and J ends lost 5 bases and 2 bases, in that order; junction bases with no gene match: 7. The CDR3 DNA reads TGTGCCAGTAGTGCCTACAGGGGGACCAACACCGGGGAGCTGTTTTTT. Protein: CASSAYRGTNTGELFF.